These T cell receptor beta chains were read from a single sample in a study of T-cell memory formation after mild COVID-19. TCRdb independently ran MiXCR on the 5' RACE reads; one entry per CDR3 protein. The sample yields nearly 110,000 distinct CDR3 sequences, 17% seen once. The specimen sequenced was PBMCs or a T cell subset sorted from them (not recorded which). The receptors stem from an adult woman who had mild COVID-19 (a few samples of this study predate the infection). Cell type and time point are not known. Each CDR3 is given with its conserved first and last residue. Fields, in order: V gene, J gene, D gene, clone size, CDR3 DNA, CDR3 protein. A D gene is named only where the DNA matches it firmly. Size tells how often a clone was seen (once, few, many) or the class of an expanded clone, and some rows leave it out.

>TRBV4-1|TRBJ2-7|.|few
TGCGCCAGCAGCCCCCCCTCAGCGGTCTACGAGCAGTACTTC
CASSPPSAVYEQYF
>TRBV12-3/TRBV12-4|TRBJ1-2|.|.
TGTGCCAGCAGCCCCCCGGGAGGAGGCTACACCTTC
CASSPPGGGYTF
>TRBV9|TRBJ2-7|TRBD2|few
TGTGCCAGCAGCGTAGAGGGTAGCGGGCCCTACGAGCAGTACTTC
CASSVEGSGPYEQYF
>TRBV4-1|TRBJ2-3|TRBD1|.
TGCGCCAGCAGCCAAGTCGTCTACAGGGGTTATGACGATACGCAGTATTTT
CASSQVVYRGYDDTQYF
>TRBV4-3|TRBJ1-2|TRBD1|.
TGCGCCAGCAGCCAAGATTGGGACAGCCAGCCGTATGGCTACACCTTC
CASSQDWDSQPYGYTF
>TRBV15|TRBJ2-5|.|.
TGTGCCACCAGCAGCAGTAGCGGTAGGGAGACCCAGTACTTC
CATSSSSGRETQYF
>TRBV19|TRBJ2-7|.|few
TGTGCCAGTAGTTTCCCCTACGAGGAGCAGTACTTC
CASSFPYEEQYF
>TRBV5-1|TRBJ2-1|.|.
TGCGCCAGCAGCTTGATAGGGGAGACCTACAATGAGCAGTTCTTC
CASSLIGETYNEQFF
>TRBV6-5|TRBJ2-7|TRBD2|.
TGTGCCAGCAGTTACCGGGAGGCGGCCTACGAGCAGTACTTC
CASSYREAAYEQYF
>TRBV7-2|TRBJ2-5|.|few
TGTGCCAGCAGCTATATTCAGGGGTTGATGGAGACCCAGTACTTC
CASSYIQGLMETQYF
>TRBV6-2/TRBV6-3|TRBJ2-7|.|many
TGTGCCAGCAGTTACTACATCCGGGAGATACCCTACGAGCAGTACTTC
CASSYYIREIPYEQYF
>TRBV6-5|TRBJ1-2|.|few
TGTGCCAGCAGTTACTGGGACGGCGACTATGGCTACACCTTC
CASSYWDGDYGYTF
>TRBV5-1|TRBJ1-1|.|.
TGCGCCAGCAGCTTGGAGGGCGTTGAAGCTTTCTTT
CASSLEGVEAFF
>TRBV29-1|TRBJ1-1|TRBD1|few
TGCAGCGGAGGGACAGGGGGCGATACTGAAGCTTTCTTT
CSGGTGGDTEAFF
>TRBV20-1|TRBJ2-7|.|many
TGCAGTGTTGCGGGGCTCACTCCCTACGAGCAGTACTTC
CSVAGLTPYEQYF
>TRBV2|TRBJ2-3|.|many
TGTGCCAGCAGTGTTGGGATCACAGATACGCAGTATTTT
CASSVGITDTQYF
>TRBV4-1|TRBJ2-1|.|few
TGCGCCAGCAGCCCGGAGGGGGCCAATGAGCAGTTCTTC
CASSPEGANEQFF
>TRBV21-1|TRBJ2-1|.|few
TGTGCCAGCACCCAGACCCCCAGGGCATTGAAGACCTACAATGAGCAGTTCTTC
CASTQTPRALKTYNEQFF
>TRBV12-3/TRBV12-4|TRBJ2-1|.|.
TGTGCCAGCAGTTTTGTTTTTTTGGTTCCGAGCTCCTACAATGAGCAGTTCTTC
CASSFVFLVPSSYNEQFF
>TRBV9|TRBJ2-3|.|.
TGTGCCAGCAGCGTAGTGGGGGACGTCACAGATACGCAGTATTTT
CASSVVGDVTDTQYF
>TRBV6-6|TRBJ2-7|.|few
TGTGCCAGCACCCTTCACGGCGAGCAGTACTTC
CASTLHGEQYF
>TRBV7-9|TRBJ2-1|.|.
TGTGCCAGCAGCCCGCCAGAAGGCCCTCGGGGGGAGCAGTTCTTC
CASSPPEGPRGEQFF
>TRBV29-1|TRBJ2-1|.|.
TGCAGCGTTGACCTAGGGGGGTCCTCCTACAATGAGCAGTTCTTC
CSVDLGGSSYNEQFF
>TRBV27|TRBJ1-1|.|.
TGTGCCAGCAGCCCGGACAGCAACACTGAAGCTTTCTTT
CASSPDSNTEAFF
>TRBV4-2|TRBJ1-4|.|.
TGTGCCAGCAGCCAAGAGGAATCAGCTTCTGCAACTAATGAAAAACTGTTTTTT
CASSQEESASATNEKLFF
>TRBV19|TRBJ2-7|TRBD1|few
TGTGCCAGTAGCACAGGGGGCTACTACGAGCAGTACTTC
CASSTGGYYEQYF
>TRBV7-9|TRBJ2-7|.|.
TGTGCCAGCAGCTCAGGCCCTACGTCCGAGCAGTACTTC
CASSSGPTSEQYF
>TRBV6-2/TRBV6-3|TRBJ2-7|TRBD1|.
TGTGCCAGCAGCCTCGGGACAGGGTATCTTACCTACGAGCAGTACTTC
CASSLGTGYLTYEQYF
>TRBV4-3|TRBJ2-7|.|.
TGCGCCAGCAGCCAAGGACTTGGTGACAGCTTCTCCTACGAGCAGTACTTC
CASSQGLGDSFSYEQYF
>TRBV7-9|TRBJ2-2|TRBD2|.
TGTGCCGGCAGCCTAGTCCTGGCGGGAGACACCGGGGAGCTGTTTTTT
CAGSLVLAGDTGELFF
>TRBV5-6|TRBJ2-2|.|.
TGTGCCAGCAGCTTTATTTCTGGCATGGGGGAGCTGTTTTTT
CASSFISGMGELFF
>TRBV24-1|TRBJ2-3|TRBD2|.
TGTGCCACCAGTGATTATAAAAGGACTAGCTTGAGTTGGGATACGCAGTATTTT
CATSDYKRTSLSWDTQYF
>TRBV5-5|TRBJ1-1|.|few
TGTGCCAGCAGCTTGGTGACCAGAGGGACTGAAGCTTTCTTT
CASSLVTRGTEAFF